The present T cell receptor (beta chain) was sequenced within a study of blood T cell repertoires in COVID-19. Study information: Samples taken during acute and convalescent COVID-19 were collected in the United States, Italy and Spain. PBMCs, B-cell-depleted T cells, or T cells were the source of the cDNA or gDNA that made up the material.

CDR1 and CDR2 (germline): SGHRS, YFSETQ. This CDR3 has 17 amino acids. Trimming removed 5 bases at V and 0 bases at J, with 18 bases between. Seattle's enrolled individuals joined amid active infection and were then monitored longitudinally. Original processing notes: Amplification with reference gene primers provided the estimates of nucleated cell counts. Measured with immunoSEQ multiplex PCR; TCRdb has only the in-frame clones, and not every one. V, J and clone size are those of that table, while D and trimming were read from the DNA. There are tens of thousands of clones in the sample; around 84% occur only once, and 9.5% to 13% lies in the top ten.

Sequenced: peripheral blood. The receptor comes from a man aged 55-75 years with COVID-19, enrolled during active disease. V gene TRBV5-1 combines with J gene TRBJ2-1; tentative D call: TRBD1 (7 bases). This CDR3 is CASSQGGGLSSYNEQFF. Written as DNA, the CDR3 is TGCGCCAGCAGTCAGGGGGGAGGCCTAAGCTCCTACAATGAGCAGTTCTTC.